A single sample is the source of the 20 T cell receptor beta chains below, sequenced in a study of shared clonotypes between healthy human individuals. Generated by immunoSEQ multiplex PCR, the TCRdb table keeps only in-frame clones and is missing some. Of about 2.4 million clones in the sample, 80% to 95% were seen once. Sequencing was carried out using naive CD4+ T cells from PBMCs. Subset given: CD45RA+ positively selected. Receptors were obtained from a man aged 18 to 30 in good health. Some clones in this sample may be carry-over from other donors' samples.

The chain has TRBV5-1 and TRBJ2-1, with 9 positions matching TRBD2. Germline assignment: CDR1 SGHRS and CDR2 YFSETQ. The J segment lost 8 bases and the V segment lost 0 bases, leaving 9 bases of the junction unmatched. This CDR3 comprises 16 residues. The CDR3 region has the DNA TGCGCCAGCAGCTTGGGGCTAGCGGGATTGGGCGATGAGCAGTTCTTC. It is translated as CASSLGLAGLGDEQFF.

This chain connects TRBV27 to TRBJ2-1; 7 bases map to TRBD2. The germline CDR1 and CDR2 sequences are MNHEY and SMNVEV (reference sequence). With 2 bases clipped from V and 6 bases from J, the junction kept 4 bases outside the gene matches. The CDR3 extends over 14 amino acids. For the CDR3, the DNA is TGTGCCAGCAGTTTAAGGCGGGAGCTCAATGAGCAGTTCTTC. This translates into CASSLRRELNEQFF.

The V gene is TRBV5-6, the J gene TRBJ2-7; D is ambiguous. The CDR3 is made up of 12 amino acids. The V and J ends lost 1 base and 3 bases respectively, with 5 bases between them. Germline values: CDR1 SGHDT, CDR2 YYEEEE. CDR3 nucleotide sequence: TGTGCCAGCAGCTTGTTACTCTACGAGCAGTACTTC. Translation gives CASSLLLYEQYF.

V gene TRBV11-2 combines with J gene TRBJ2-7, with D hard to call. Germline CDR1 reads SGHAT; CDR2 reads FQNNGV. V dropped 8 bases and J dropped 0 bases, with 11 bases sitting between them. The CDR3 extends over 13 amino acids. CDR3 region: CASGDWSSYEQYF. CDR3 bases: TGTGCCAGCGGCGACTGGAGCTCCTACGAGCAGTACTTC. The full variable domain, its missing parts supplied by reference TRBV11-2 and TRBJ2-7, is EAGVAQSPRYKIIEKRQSVAFWCNPISGHATLYWYQQILGQGPKLLIQFQNNGVVDDSQLPKDRFSAERLKGVDSTLKIQPAKLEDSAVYLCASGDWSSYEQYFGPGTRLTVT.

The chain carries TRBV28 and TRBJ1-2; TRBD1 matches at 8 bases. J gave up 4 bases and V 4 bases, and 14 bases lay outside the gene matches. The CDR3 sequence is 17 residues long. Germline assignment: CDR1 MDHEN and CDR2 SYDVKM. The CDR3 coding sequence is TGTGCCAGCAGTTCGCGGACAGGGAGAGATTTCGGCTATGGCTACACCTTC. Translation: CASSSRTGRDFGYGYTF.

This clone was counted once. The J gene is TRBJ2-3, the V gene TRBV21-1; the table gives TRBD2 as D, unverified against the DNA. TRBV21-1 is a documented pseudogene. This CDR3 comprises 20 residues. The CDR3 here is CASSKEPLTMGDSSTDTQYF. The CDR3 region has the DNA TGTGCCAGCAGCAAAGAGCCCCTGACCATGGGGGACTCTAGCACAGATACGCAGTATTTT.

The chain recombines TRBV5-1 with TRBJ2-7, with D maybe TRBD2 (6 bases). Germline V gene data show CDR1 as SGHRS and CDR2 as YFSETQ. Trimming removed 3 bases at V and 5 bases at J, with 12 bases between. This CDR3 has 13 residues. The CDR3, as DNA: TGCGCCAGCAGCTCCGGGACTCTGAACGAGCAGTACTTC. Translated: CASSSGTLNEQYF. Drawing the rest from reference TRBV5-1 and TRBJ2-7, the complete variable domain is KAGVTQTPRYLIKTRGQQVTLSCSPISGHRSVSWYQQTPGQGLQFLFEYFSETQRNKGNFPGRFSGRQFSNSRSEMNVSTLELGDSALYLCASSSGTLNEQYFGPGTRLTVT.

The rearrangement joins TRBV5-1 to TRBJ2-3; possible D gene TRBD2, 6 bases. V gave up 1 base and J gave up 0 bases, with 21 bases separating them. The CDR3 covers 19 residues. Looked up from germline, CDR1 is SGHRS and CDR2 is YFSETQ. CDR3 bases: TGCGCCAGCAGCTTGAAGGCATTTTCTAGCGCAACTAGCACAGATACGCAGTATTTT. Encoded protein: CASSLKAFSSATSTDTQYF.

V and J are TRBV7-3 and TRBJ2-6; D is uncertain. The germline V gene has CDR1 SGHTA and CDR2 FQGTGA. The CDR3 is 15 amino acids. Trimming removed 2 bases from V and 2 bases from J, with 7 bases in between. CDR3 loop: CASSLSQAGANVLTF. CDR3 sequence (DNA): TGTGCCAGCAGCTTATCTCAGGCTGGGGCCAACGTCCTGACTTTC.

The chain carries TRBV6-1 and TRBJ2-7; D call uncertain. The V and J ends lost 6 bases and 4 bases respectively, with 7 bases between them. CDR1 is MNHNS and CDR2 is SASEGT in the germline V gene. The CDR3 is made up of 11 amino acids. Here the CDR3 DNA reads TGTGCCAGCAGGCGGCTATACGAGCAGTACTTC. It yields the protein CASRRLYEQYF.

The count of this clone is one. This sample includes further DNA sequences coding for the same CDR3. V and J are TRBV27 and TRBJ2-2; perhaps TRBD1 as D (5 bases). CDR1 and CDR2 from the germline V gene are MNHEY and SMNVEV (reference sequence). The CDR3 is made up of 13 amino acids. Trimming left V 5 bases short and J 3 bases short, with 7 bases between. DNA of the CDR3: TGTGCCAGCAGTCAGACAGACACCGGGGAGCTGTTTTTT. This gives the protein CASSQTDTGELFF.

The chain couples TRBV2 to TRBJ2-1; 8 positions agree with TRBD2. The germline V gene has CDR1 SNHLY and CDR2 FYNNEI. V gave up 4 bases and J gave up 7 bases; unmatched junction bases: 9. This CDR3 spans 15 amino acids. The CDR3 protein is CASSGSGSGSNEQFF. Here the CDR3 DNA reads TGTGCCAGCAGTGGAAGCGGGAGTGGAAGTAATGAGCAGTTCTTC.

CDR3 region: CASSLGGGLANVLTF. CDR3 nucleotide sequence: TGTGCCAGCAGCTTGGGGGGCGGGTTGGCCAACGTCCTGACTTTC. The chain is built from TRBV5-4 and TRBJ2-6; TRBD1 or TRBD2 may be the D gene (5 bases each). Between the trimmed V and J ends, which lost 0 bases and 6 bases, there was a span of 10 bases. CDR1 and CDR2 from the germline V gene are SGHNT and YYREEE (reference sequence). This CDR3 is 15 amino acids long.

This chain joins TRBV7-9 and TRBJ1-5; the D is unclear. Germline V gives CDR1 SEHNR, CDR2 FQNEAQ (reference sequence). V shed 4 bases and J shed 7 bases, with 17 bases lying between them. The CDR3 extends over 15 amino acids. CDR3 DNA sequence: TGTGCCAGCAGCTCTGGATTACGGGAAGGGCAGCCCCAGCATTTT. It encodes CASSSGLREGQPQHF. Complete variable domain (other parts from reference TRBV7-9 and TRBJ1-5): DTGVSQNPRHKITKRGQNVTFRCDPISEHNRLYWYRQTLGQGPEFLTYFQNEAQLEKSRLLSDRFSAERPKGSFSTLEIQRTEQGDSAMYLCASSSGLREGQPQHFGDGTRLSIL.

The chain employs TRBV11-2 and TRBJ2-2; 8 nucleotides match TRBD2. The V segment lost 6 bases and the J segment 5 bases; nucleotides outside the gene matches: 5. Germline-derived CDR1 and CDR2 are SGHAT and FQNNGV. CDR3 length: 14 amino acids. The DNA for the CDR3 is TGTGCCAGCAGTCTTACTAGCGGAACCGGGGAGCTGTTTTTT. Amino acid sequence: CASSLTSGTGELFF.

This chain uses TRBV5-5 with TRBJ2-3, with 7 bases that match TRBD2. The CDR3 loop spans 15 amino acids. CDR1 and CDR2 from the germline V gene are SGHKS and YYEKEE (reference sequence). Trimming took 1 base from V and 2 from J; bases not matched to a gene: 4. In DNA form, the CDR3 reads TGTGCCAGCAGCTTGATTAGCGGGTACACAGATACGCAGTATTTT. Encoded protein: CASSLISGYTDTQYF.

This clone was seen a single time. The chain links TRBV27 to TRBJ2-2; D could derive from TRBD1 or TRBD2 (5 bases each). This CDR3 comprises 15 residues. The germline V gene encodes CDR1 MNHEY and CDR2 SMNVEV (reference sequence). Trimming took 5 bases from V and 3 from J, leaving 13 bases between them. The CDR3 loop is CASSRKGRDTGELFF. CDR3 bases: TGTGCCAGCAGTAGGAAGGGACGAGACACCGGGGAGCTGTTTTTT.

This clone appeared once. The V gene is TRBV7-3, the J gene TRBJ2-3, with 11 bases lining up with TRBD2. CDR1 is SGHTA, CDR2 FQGTGA, per germline. CDR3 length: 17 amino acids. V lost 6 bases, J lost 6 bases, and 14 bases stayed unmatched. The chain's CDR3 is CASSFLSPRLAGDTQYF. The CDR3 coding sequence is TGTGCCAGCAGTTTTCTCTCCCCCCGACTAGCGGGGGATACGCAGTATTTT.

The V and J genes are TRBV5-8 and TRBJ2-3; D possibly corresponds to TRBD1 (6 bases). The V and J ends lost 2 bases and 7 bases respectively, with 8 bases between them. This CDR3 comprises 12 residues. The germline V gene encodes CDR1 SGHTS and CDR2 YDEGEE. Written as DNA, the CDR3 is TGTGCCAGCAGCTTACAGGGAAATACGCAGTATTTT. Translating gives CASSLQGNTQYF.

J is TRBJ1-1 and V is TRBV30; 9 nucleotides align to TRBD1. V was pared by 2 bases and J by 5 bases, with 6 bases of the junction left unmatched. CDR3 length: 14 amino acids. CDR1 is GTSNPN and CDR2 is SVGIG in the germline V gene (reference sequence). The CDR3: CAWSLTGGSTEAFF. CDR3 DNA: TGTGCCTGGAGTTTAACAGGGGGCTCGACTGAAGCTTTCTTT.